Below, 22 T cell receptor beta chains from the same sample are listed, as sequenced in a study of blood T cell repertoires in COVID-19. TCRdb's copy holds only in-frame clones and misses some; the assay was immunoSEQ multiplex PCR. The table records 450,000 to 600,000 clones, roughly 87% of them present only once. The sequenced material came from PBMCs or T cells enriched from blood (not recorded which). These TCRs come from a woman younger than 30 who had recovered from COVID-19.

The CDR3 region is CASSLSRGLLNEQFF. In DNA form, the CDR3 reads TGTGCCAGCAGCTTGTCCAGGGGGCTACTAAATGAGCAGTTCTTC. The V call is TRBV7-9, the J call TRBJ2-1; 8 bases align to TRBD1. From germline, CDR1 is SEHNR and CDR2 FQNEAQ (reference sequence). CDR3 length equals 15 residues. V trimming: 3 bases; J trimming: 7 bases; junction bases outside the gene matches: 8.

CDR3 nucleotides: TGTGCCAGCAGCTTAGGCGGGGGGGCTTTCACCGGGGAGCTGTTTTTT. Its translation: CASSLGGGAFTGELFF. This chain joins TRBV11-2 and TRBJ2-2, with TRBD2 matching over 9 bases. The CDR3 is 16 amino acids. CDR1 is SGHAT and CDR2 is FQNNGV in the germline V gene. The J segment lost 4 bases and the V segment lost 1 base, leaving 4 bases of the junction unmatched.

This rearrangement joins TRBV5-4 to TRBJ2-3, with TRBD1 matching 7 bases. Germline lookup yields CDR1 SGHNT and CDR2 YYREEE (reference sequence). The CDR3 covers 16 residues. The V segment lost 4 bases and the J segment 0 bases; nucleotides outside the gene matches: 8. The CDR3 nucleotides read TGTGCCAGCAGCACCTTTGGCAGGGGGAGCACAGATACGCAGTATTTT. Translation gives CASSTFGRGSTDTQYF.

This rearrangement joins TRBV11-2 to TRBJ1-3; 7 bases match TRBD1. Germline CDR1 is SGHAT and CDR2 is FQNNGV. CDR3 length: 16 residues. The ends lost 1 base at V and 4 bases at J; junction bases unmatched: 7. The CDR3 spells CASSLGDSRLGNTIYF. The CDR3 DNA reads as TGTGCCAGCAGCTTAGGGGACAGTCGTTTGGGAAACACCATATATTTT.

CDR3 residues: CASSPLTSGGAGELFF. As DNA, the CDR3 is TGCGCCAGCAGCCCCCTGACTAGCGGGGGGGCCGGGGAGCTGTTTTTT. V and J are TRBV5-1 and TRBJ2-2; TRBD2 agrees at 14 bases. The CDR3 is 16 residues long. Germline V gene sequence: CDR1 SGHRS, CDR2 YFSETQ. Germline trimming cut 4 bases from V and 6 bases from J; bases unmatched to any gene: 5. Combining the CDR3 with reference TRBV5-1 and TRBJ2-2 gives the whole variable domain KAGVTQTPRYLIKTRGQQVTLSCSPISGHRSVSWYQQTPGQGLQFLFEYFSETQRNKGNFPGRFSGRQFSNSRSEMNVSTLELGDSALYLCASSPLTSGGAGELFFGEGSRLTVL.

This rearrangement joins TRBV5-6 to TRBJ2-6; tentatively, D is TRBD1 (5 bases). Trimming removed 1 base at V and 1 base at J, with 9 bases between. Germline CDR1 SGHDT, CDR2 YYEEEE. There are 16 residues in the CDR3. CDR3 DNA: TGTGCCAGCAGCTTGTCCCCAGGGTCTGGGGCCAACGTCCTGACTTTC. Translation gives CASSLSPGSGANVLTF.

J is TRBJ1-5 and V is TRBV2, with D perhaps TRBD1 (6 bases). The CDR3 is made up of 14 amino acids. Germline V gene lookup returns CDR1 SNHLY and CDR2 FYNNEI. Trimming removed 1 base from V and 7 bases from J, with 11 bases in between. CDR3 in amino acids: CASSEVQGQQPQHF. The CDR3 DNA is TGTGCCAGCAGTGAAGTACAGGGTCAGCAGCCCCAGCATTTT.

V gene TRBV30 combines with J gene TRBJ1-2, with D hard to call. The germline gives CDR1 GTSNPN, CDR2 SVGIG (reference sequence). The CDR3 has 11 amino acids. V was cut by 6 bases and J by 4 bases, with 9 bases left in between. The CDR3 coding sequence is TGTGCCTGTGCTACAGCCTATGGCTACACCTTC. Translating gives CACATAYGYTF.

As DNA, the CDR3 is TGCGCCAGCAGCTCGCCGACAGGTGTAATGAACACTGAAGCTTTCTTT. It is translated as CASSSPTGVMNTEAFF. The V gene is TRBV4-1, the J gene TRBJ1-1; perhaps TRBD1 as D (6 bases). V lost 5 bases and J 0 bases, leaving 16 bases between the germline ends. CDR1 and CDR2 from the germline V gene are MGHRA and YSYEKL. The CDR3 runs 16 residues.

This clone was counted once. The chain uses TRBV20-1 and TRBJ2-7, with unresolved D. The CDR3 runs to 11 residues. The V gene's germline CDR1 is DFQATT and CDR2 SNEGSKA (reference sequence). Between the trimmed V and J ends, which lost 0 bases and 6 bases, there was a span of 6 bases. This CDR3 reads CSARDHGEQYF. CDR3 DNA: TGCAGTGCTAGAGATCACGGCGAGCAGTACTTC.

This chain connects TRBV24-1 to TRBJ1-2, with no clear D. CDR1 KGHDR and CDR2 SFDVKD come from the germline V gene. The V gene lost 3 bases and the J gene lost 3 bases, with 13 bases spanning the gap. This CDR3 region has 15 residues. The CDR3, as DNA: TGTGCCACCAGTGATGGTGATCCGAGTCACTATGGCTACACCTTC. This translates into CATSDGDPSHYGYTF.

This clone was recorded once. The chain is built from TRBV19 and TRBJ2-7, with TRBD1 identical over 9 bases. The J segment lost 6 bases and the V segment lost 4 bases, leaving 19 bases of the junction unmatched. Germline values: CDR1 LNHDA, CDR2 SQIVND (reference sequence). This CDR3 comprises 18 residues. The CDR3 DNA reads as TGTGCCAGTAGTACCGGGACAGGGAGAGGTGACCTCCAGGGCGAGCAGTACTTC. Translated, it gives CASSTGTGRGDLQGEQYF. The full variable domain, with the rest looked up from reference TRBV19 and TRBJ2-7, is DGGITQSPKYLFRKEGQNVTLSCEQNLNHDAMYWYRQDPGQGLRLIYYSQIVNDFQKGDIAEGYSVSREKKESFPLTVTSAQKNPTAFYLCASSTGTGRGDLQGEQYFGPGTRLTVT.

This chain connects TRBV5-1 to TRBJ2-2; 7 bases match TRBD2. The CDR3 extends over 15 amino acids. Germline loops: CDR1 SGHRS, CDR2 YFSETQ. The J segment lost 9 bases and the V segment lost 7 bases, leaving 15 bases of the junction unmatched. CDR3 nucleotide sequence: TGCGCCAGCTCCTCGACGGGGGAGGGAACCAGGGAGCTGTTTTTT. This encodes CASSSTGEGTRELFF.

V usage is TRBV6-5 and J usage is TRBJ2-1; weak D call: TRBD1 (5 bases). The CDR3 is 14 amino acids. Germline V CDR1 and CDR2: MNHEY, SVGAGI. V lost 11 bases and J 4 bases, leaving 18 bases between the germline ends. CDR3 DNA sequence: TGTGCCGCCCTGAAGGACATCGGATACAATGAGCAGTTCTTC. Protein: CAALKDIGYNEQFF.

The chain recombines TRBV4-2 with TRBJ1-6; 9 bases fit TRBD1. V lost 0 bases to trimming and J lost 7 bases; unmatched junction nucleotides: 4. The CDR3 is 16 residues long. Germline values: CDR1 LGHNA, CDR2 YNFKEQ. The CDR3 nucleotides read TGTGCCAGCAGCCAAGAGGGACAGGGTAAGAATTCACCCCTCCACTTT. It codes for CASSQEGQGKNSPLHF.

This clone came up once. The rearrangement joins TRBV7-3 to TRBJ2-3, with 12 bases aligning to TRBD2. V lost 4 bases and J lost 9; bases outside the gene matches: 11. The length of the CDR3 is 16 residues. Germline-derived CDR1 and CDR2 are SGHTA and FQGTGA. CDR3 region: CASSSTSGGLGGTQYF. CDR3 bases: TGTGCCAGCAGCTCGACTAGCGGGGGCCTCGGTGGGACGCAGTATTTT.

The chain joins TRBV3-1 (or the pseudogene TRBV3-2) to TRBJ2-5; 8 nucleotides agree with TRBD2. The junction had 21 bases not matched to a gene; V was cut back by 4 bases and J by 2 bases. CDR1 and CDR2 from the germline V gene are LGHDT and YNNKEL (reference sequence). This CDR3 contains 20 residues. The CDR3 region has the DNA TGTGCCAGCAGCCCAGGAAAGGTAGCGGGGATCCTTAATCTACAAGAGACCCAGTACTTC. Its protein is CASSPGKVAGILNLQETQYF.

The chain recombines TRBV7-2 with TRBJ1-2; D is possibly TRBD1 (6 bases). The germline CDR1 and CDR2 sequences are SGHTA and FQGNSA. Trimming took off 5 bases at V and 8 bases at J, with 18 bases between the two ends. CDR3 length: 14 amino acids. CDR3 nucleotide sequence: TGTGCCAGCAGCATACACAGGGTGGCGCAGGGCTACACCTTC. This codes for CASSIHRVAQGYTF.

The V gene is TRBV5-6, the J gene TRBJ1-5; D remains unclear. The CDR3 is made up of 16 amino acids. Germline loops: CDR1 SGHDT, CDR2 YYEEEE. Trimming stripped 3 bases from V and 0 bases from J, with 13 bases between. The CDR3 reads CASSSSGRSSNQPQHF. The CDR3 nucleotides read TGTGCCAGCAGCTCTTCAGGCCGTAGTAGCAATCAGCCCCAGCATTTT. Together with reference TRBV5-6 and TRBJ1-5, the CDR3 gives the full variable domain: DAGVTQSPTHLIKTRGQQVTLRCSPKSGHDTVSWYQQALGQGPQFIFQYYEEEERQRGNFPDRFSGHQFPNYSSELNVNALLLGDSALYLCASSSSGRSSNQPQHFGDGTRLSIL.

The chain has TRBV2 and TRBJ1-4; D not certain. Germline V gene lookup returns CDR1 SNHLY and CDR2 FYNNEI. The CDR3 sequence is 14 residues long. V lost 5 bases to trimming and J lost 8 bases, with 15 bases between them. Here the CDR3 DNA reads TGTGCCAGCAGTTTGATAGAGCTTAAGGAAAAACTGTTTTTT. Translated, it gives CASSLIELKEKLFF.

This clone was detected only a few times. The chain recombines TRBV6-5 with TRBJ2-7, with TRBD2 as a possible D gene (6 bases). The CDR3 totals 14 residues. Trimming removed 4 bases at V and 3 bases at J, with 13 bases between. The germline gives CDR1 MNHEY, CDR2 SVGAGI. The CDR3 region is CASSSTAGSYEQYF. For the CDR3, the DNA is TGTGCCAGCAGTTCCACAGCCGGGAGCTACGAGCAGTACTTC.

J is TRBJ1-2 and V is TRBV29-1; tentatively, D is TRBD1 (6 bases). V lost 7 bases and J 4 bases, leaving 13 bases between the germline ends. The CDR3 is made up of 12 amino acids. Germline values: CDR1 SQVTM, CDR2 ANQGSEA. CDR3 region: CSAADRSYGYTF. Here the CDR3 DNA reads TGCAGCGCTGCCGACAGGTCCTATGGCTACACCTTC.